This T cell receptor (beta chain) was obtained from a study of blood T cell repertoires in COVID-19. Across the whole study: Italy, Spain and the United States were the sources of the convalescent and acute COVID-19 samples. From T cells, B-cell-depleted T cells, or PBMCs came the material, which was cDNA or gDNA.

In the original analysis: Estimates of nucleated cell counts were drawn from the amplification of reference gene primers. Clones were read by immunoSEQ multiplex PCR, and TCRdb kept only the in-frame ones, dropping some. D and trimming come from the DNA, and the V and J calls and clone size come from that table. Of about 200,000 clones listed, about 83% are singletons. V lost 1 base and J lost 6, with 10 bases in between. CDR1 and CDR2 (germline): SGDLS, YYNGEE. The CDR3 runs to 14 residues. V gene TRBV9 combines with J gene TRBJ2-2; no definite D call. The TCR originated in a woman in her sixties or seventies with active or convalescent COVID-19. The specimen sequenced was peripheral blood. CDR3 region: CASSVYRKPGELFF. CDR3 DNA: TGTGCCAGCAGCGTATACCGCAAGCCCGGGGAGCTGTTTTTT.